Listed here are 8 T cell receptor beta chains from one sample, sequenced in a study of blood T cell repertoires in COVID-19. Some clones are missing from TCRdb's copy, which holds only in-frame ones; the method was immunoSEQ multiplex PCR. The sample holds 150,000 to 200,000 clones; around four fifths are singletons and the top ten take roughly 19%. The sequenced sample was peripheral blood. The receptors stem from a woman of 80 years or more with acute or convalescent COVID-19.

The chain couples TRBV7-2 to TRBJ1-6; D is unresolved. The CDR3 spans 14 residues. V was trimmed by 5 bases and J by 0 bases, leaving 5 bases between them. Germline V gene sequence: CDR1 SGHTA, CDR2 FQGNSA. DNA of the CDR3: TGTGCCAGCAGCCCCAGCTCCTATAATTCACCCCTCCACTTT. Translating gives CASSPSSYNSPLHF.

This chain joins TRBV11-3 and TRBJ2-3; tentatively, D is TRBD2 (6 bases). The V gene lost 5 bases and the J gene lost 3 bases, with 12 bases spanning the gap. There are 14 residues in the CDR3. The V gene's germline CDR1 is SGHNT and CDR2 YENEEA. The DNA for the CDR3 is TGTGCCAGCAGCGCGACCGGGACTACAGATACGCAGTATTTT. It yields the protein CASSATGTTDTQYF. The whole variable domain, filled in from reference TRBV11-3 and TRBJ2-3, reads EAGVVQSPRYKIIEKKQPVAFWCNPISGHNTLYWYLQNLGQGPELLIRYENEEAVDDSQLPKDRFSAERLKGVDSTLKIQPAELGDSAVYLCASSATGTTDTQYFGPGTRLTVL.

The chain is built from TRBV19 and TRBJ2-3; 8 bases are shared with TRBD1. Unmatched junction bases numbered 8, after V lost 5 bases and J lost 7 bases. CDR1 LNHDA and CDR2 SQIVND come from the germline V gene (reference sequence). The CDR3 is 14 residues long. The CDR3 loop reads CASSPPTGVNTQYF. The CDR3 DNA sequence: TGTGCCAGTAGTCCCCCGACAGGGGTGAATACGCAGTATTTT. The full variable domain, with the rest looked up from reference TRBV19 and TRBJ2-3, is DGGITQSPKYLFRKEGQNVTLSCEQNLNHDAMYWYRQDPGQGLRLIYYSQIVNDFQKGDIAEGYSVSREKKESFPLTVTSAQKNPTAFYLCASSPPTGVNTQYFGPGTRLTVL.

This chain links TRBV6-5 with TRBJ2-7; a weak D match, TRBD1 (6 bases). Germline V gene sequence: CDR1 MNHEY, CDR2 SVGAGI. CDR3 length: 15 residues. V was cut by 2 bases and J by 0 bases, with 11 bases left in between. The CDR3 DNA reads as TGTGCCAGCAGTTACGGGGGACACCTCTCCTACGAGCAGTACTTC. It translates to CASSYGGHLSYEQYF.

The rearrangement joins TRBV6-1 to TRBJ1-6; D gene uncertain. Germline values: CDR1 MNHNS, CDR2 SASEGT. The length of the CDR3 is 14 residues. Trimming left V 0 bases short and J 8 bases short, with 8 bases between. CDR3 in DNA: TGTGCCAGCAGTGAAGCCTTGTCCTATTCACCCCTCCACTTT. Translated, it gives CASSEALSYSPLHF.

The chain combines TRBV11-2 with TRBJ2-1; possibly TRBD2 for D (6 bases). Trimming stripped 5 bases from V and 3 bases from J, with 8 bases between. The CDR3 is 13 amino acids. CDR1 is SGHAT, CDR2 FQNNGV, per germline. CDR3 coding DNA: TGTGCCAGCAGCAGGGGACTCTACAATGAGCAGTTCTTC. Its protein product is CASSRGLYNEQFF.

This clone was recorded a few times. The J gene is TRBJ1-2, the V gene TRBV27; 7 nucleotides match TRBD1. There are 15 residues in the CDR3. After removal of 8 bases from V and 1 base from J, the junction contained 10 bases not matched to a gene. CDR1 MNHEY and CDR2 SMNVEV come from the germline V gene (reference sequence). The CDR3 DNA follows: TGTGCCAGCCAGAAAAGACAGGGTTTTAACTATGGCTACACCTTC. Translation: CASQKRQGFNYGYTF.

This sequence joins TRBV11-2 and TRBJ2-2; D is possibly TRBD1 (6 bases). Trimming took 5 bases from V and 6 from J, leaving 10 bases between them. Looked up from germline, CDR1 is SGHAT and CDR2 is FQNNGV. This CDR3 has 13 residues. The CDR3 region has the DNA TGTGCCAGCAGCACAGGGTACCCCGGGGAGCTGTTTTTT. This encodes CASSTGYPGELFF.